This T cell receptor beta chain was sequenced for a study of identical twins (dated by TCRdb to about 2016). Regarding the complete study: The study deep-sequenced TCR alpha and beta repertoires from monozygotic twins, unrelated adults of various ages and cord blood to test whether fetal clonotypes persist. To rule out contamination, replicate twin experiments were performed at different times with different library preparation protocols. General findings and caveats noted by the study authors: Invariant T cells such as MAIT and iNKT could partly confound zero-insertion analyses, though diverse VJ usage argued against this for most clonotypes. Compared with coincidental sharing between unrelated individuals, an excess of low generation-probability sequences was observed among out-of-frame TCR alpha sequences shared between twins. Fewer insertions were carried by abundant cord blood beta clonotypes, a similar but weaker trend appeared in young adult naive repertoires, and no such trend appeared in memory repertoires. Excess twin sharing in beta out-of-frame sequences was weaker because fewer shared sequences lowered the signal-to-noise ratio. In monozygotic twins, recombination models systematically underestimated out-of-frame TCR alpha sharing, but the models matched the sharing seen between unrelated individuals. Conclusions relied on cross-sectional statistical analysis, since the same donors could not be followed over many years.

Libraries were built with 5' RACE. Sequencing was carried out with an Illumina HiSeq 2000. Template switching introduced a universal primer binding site; the final cDNA contained a unique molecular identifier, enabling accurate counting of TCR cDNA molecules. First-strand cDNA for TCR alpha and beta chains was synthesized from specific primers in the conserved constant-segment region. To control for contamination, every cDNA library carried two barcodes: a SMART-Mk sample barcode plus Illumina barcodes. TruSeq adapter sequences along with Illumina sample barcodes were introduced in two successive PCR steps. TCR alpha and beta cDNA libraries were sequenced on the Illumina HiSeq platform with custom primers. In the authors' own workflow: MiGEC was used to process raw reads and extract unique molecular identifiers, and MiXCR was used to find CDR3 positions. Recombination models were inferred per individual with the repgenHMM and IGoR tools using an EM algorithm. Shared clonotype analysis was performed with the tcR package in R, normalizing sharing by the product of cloneset sizes. To study raw recombination free of thymic and clonal selection effects, out-of-frame nonproductive sequences were analyzed. TCRdb trimmed public reads at Q25 via fastp, called clones via MiXCR and kept in-frame beta chains. Each entry is one CDR3 protein sequence, shown with its most common DNA and genes. In this record, the V and J calls reflect TCRdb's handling and not the investigators' own analysis. A total of 550,000 to 700,000 distinct CDR3 sequences appear in this sample, around a tenth of them only once. Together, the top ten hold 2.5% to 3% of the sample.

Trimmed from V: 3 bases; trimmed from J: 1 base; junction bases lacking a gene match: 12. Measured from the cysteine to the phenylalanine, the CDR3 is 17 residues long. Only the CDR3 DNA is retained, 51 bases long and in frame from the first base. In the germline V gene, CDR1 corresponds to SQVTM and CDR2 to ANQGSEA. As concerns this clonotype: Its antigen specificity is not known. No base-level quality is on record; no much larger clone is a single base apart.

Only healthy Caucasian donors were included. Three pairs of female monozygotic twins, all aged roughly 18 to 29 years, made up the twin cohort. Peripheral blood mononuclear cells were used as the source from which RNA for TCR libraries was isolated. Another study also made use of these data, one on yellow fever vaccine responses in identical twins. The second source states: According to the authors, the vaccine-induced T cell response in identical twins seemed to be partly convergent and partly specific to each individual. In the study, vaccine-responding T cell clones were precisely tracked in identical twins.

The sequenced sample was PBMCs. The chain links TRBV29-1 with TRBJ2-7; 10 of the junction bases match TRBD1. This receptor was taken from a woman in her late teens or twenties in good health. The CDR3 corresponds to CSVDASAGDRGSYEQYF. The base sequence is TGCAGCGTTGACGCCTCTGCGGGGGACAGGGGTTCCTACGAGCAGTACTTC.